What follows is one T cell receptor (beta chain) and its context. Its antigen is currently unknown. The CDR3 spans 11 residues. The germline V gene encodes CDR1 LNHDA and CDR2 SQIVND (reference sequence). The germline V and J ends were trimmed by 10 bases and 6 bases, with 12 bases remaining between them. These data belong to a study of OX40 agonist ivuxolimab in advanced cancers. Whole-study context: One patient with hepatocellular carcinoma and two with cutaneous melanoma, three in all, had partial responses. Study-wide findings and caveats: More expanded clones were seen, on average, in CD8+ T cells than in CD4+. The 0.1-3.0 mg/kg partial responders had among the lowest clonal expansion.

Measured with immunoSEQ multiplex PCR; TCRdb has only the in-frame clones, and not every one. The sample consists of about 58,000 clones, 80% to 90% of them appearing once. This TCR was sampled from an adult with an advanced solid tumor such as melanoma, head and neck, liver or kidney cancer. The V gene is TRBV19, the J gene TRBJ1-1; D gene unclear. This material consisted of CD4+ or CD8+ T cells sorted from blood, taken in a trial of the OX40 agonist ivuxolimab. The CDR3 DNA reads TGTGCCACCAAAAGAGGGTCTGAAGCTTTCTTT. Amino acid sequence: CATKRGSEAFF.